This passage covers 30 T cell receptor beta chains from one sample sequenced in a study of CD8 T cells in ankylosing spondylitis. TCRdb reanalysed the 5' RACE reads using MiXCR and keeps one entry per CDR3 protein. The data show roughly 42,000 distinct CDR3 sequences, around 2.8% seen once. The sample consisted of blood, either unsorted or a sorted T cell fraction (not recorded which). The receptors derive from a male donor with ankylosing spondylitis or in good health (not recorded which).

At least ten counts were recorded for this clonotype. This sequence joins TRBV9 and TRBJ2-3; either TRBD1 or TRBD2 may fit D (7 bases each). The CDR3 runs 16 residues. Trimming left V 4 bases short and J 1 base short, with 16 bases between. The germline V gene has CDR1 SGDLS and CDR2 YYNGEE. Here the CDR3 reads CASSRGGGTGTDTQYF. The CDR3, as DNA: TGTGCCAGCAGCCGGGGAGGGGGCACGGGCACAGATACGCAGTATTTT.

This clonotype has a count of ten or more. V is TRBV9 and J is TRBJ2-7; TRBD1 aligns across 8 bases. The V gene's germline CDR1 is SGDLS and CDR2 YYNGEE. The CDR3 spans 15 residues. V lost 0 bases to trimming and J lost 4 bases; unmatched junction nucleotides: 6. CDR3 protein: CASSVGTGGEYEQYF. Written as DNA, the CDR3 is TGTGCCAGCAGCGTAGGAACAGGGGGAGAGTACGAGCAGTACTTC.

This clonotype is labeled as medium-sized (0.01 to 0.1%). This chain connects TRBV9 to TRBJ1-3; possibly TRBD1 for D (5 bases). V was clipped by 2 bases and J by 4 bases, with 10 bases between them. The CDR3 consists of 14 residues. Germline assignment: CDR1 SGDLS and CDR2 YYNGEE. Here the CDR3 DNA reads TGTGCCAGCAGCGTTGGGGGGTACGGAAACACCATATATTTT. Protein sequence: CASSVGGYGNTIYF.

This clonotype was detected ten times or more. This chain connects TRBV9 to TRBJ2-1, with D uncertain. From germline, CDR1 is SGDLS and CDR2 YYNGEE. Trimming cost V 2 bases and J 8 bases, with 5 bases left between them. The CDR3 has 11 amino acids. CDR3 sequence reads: CASSVGYEQFF. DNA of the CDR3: TGTGCCAGCAGCGTCGGGTATGAGCAGTTCTTC.

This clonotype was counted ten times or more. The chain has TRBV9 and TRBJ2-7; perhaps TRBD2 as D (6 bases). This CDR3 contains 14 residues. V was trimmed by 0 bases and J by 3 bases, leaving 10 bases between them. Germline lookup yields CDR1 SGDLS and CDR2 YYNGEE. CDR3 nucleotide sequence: TGTGCCAGCAGCGTAGGCGGGACCAACTACGAGCAGTACTTC. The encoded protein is CASSVGGTNYEQYF.

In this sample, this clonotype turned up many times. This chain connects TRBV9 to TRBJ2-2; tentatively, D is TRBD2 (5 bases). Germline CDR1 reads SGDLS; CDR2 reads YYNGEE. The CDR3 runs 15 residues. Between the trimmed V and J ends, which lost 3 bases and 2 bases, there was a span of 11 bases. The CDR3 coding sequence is TGTGCCAGCAGCGCCGGGATCCGAAACACCGGGGAGCTGTTTTTT. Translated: CASSAGIRNTGELFF.

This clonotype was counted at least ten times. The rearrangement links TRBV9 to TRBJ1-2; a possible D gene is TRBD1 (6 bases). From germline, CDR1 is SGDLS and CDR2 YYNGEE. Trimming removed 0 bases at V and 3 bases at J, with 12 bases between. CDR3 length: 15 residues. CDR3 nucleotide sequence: TGTGCCAGCAGCGTAGGCGGGGGGCCGCACTATGGCTACACCTTC. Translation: CASSVGGGPHYGYTF.

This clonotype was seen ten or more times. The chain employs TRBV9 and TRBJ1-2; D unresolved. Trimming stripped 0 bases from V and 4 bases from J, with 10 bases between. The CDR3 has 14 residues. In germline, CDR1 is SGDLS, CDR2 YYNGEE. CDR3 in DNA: TGTGCCAGCAGCGTAGGTGTCGGATCCTATGGCTACACCTTC. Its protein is CASSVGVGSYGYTF.

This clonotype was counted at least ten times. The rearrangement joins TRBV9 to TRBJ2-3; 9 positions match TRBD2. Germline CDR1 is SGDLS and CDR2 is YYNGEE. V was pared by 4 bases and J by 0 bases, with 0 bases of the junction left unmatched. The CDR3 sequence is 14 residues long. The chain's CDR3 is CASSTSGSTDTQYF. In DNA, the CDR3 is TGTGCCAGCAGCACTAGCGGGAGCACAGATACGCAGTATTTT.

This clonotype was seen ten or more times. CDR3 nucleotide sequence: TGTGCCAGCAGCGTAGCAGGGACCGCAGATACGCAGTATTTT. It translates to CASSVAGTADTQYF. V gene TRBV9 combines with J gene TRBJ2-3, with D perhaps TRBD1 or TRBD2 (5 bases each). CDR3 length: 14 amino acids. V dropped 0 bases and J dropped 4 bases, with 9 bases sitting between them. From germline, CDR1 is SGDLS and CDR2 YYNGEE.

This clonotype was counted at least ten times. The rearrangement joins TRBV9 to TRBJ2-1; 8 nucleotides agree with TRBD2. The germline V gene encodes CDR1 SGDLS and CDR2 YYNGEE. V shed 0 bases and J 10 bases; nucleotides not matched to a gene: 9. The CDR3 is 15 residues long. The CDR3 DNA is TGTGCCAGCAGCGTAGGTAGCGGGGCCTTTCCGGAGCAGTTCTTC. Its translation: CASSVGSGAFPEQFF. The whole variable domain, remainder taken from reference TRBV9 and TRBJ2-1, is DSGVTQTPKHLITATGQRVTLRCSPRSGDLSVYWYQQSLDQGLQFLIQYYNGEERAKGNILERFSAQQFPDLHSELNLSSLELGDSALYFCASSVGSGAFPEQFFGPGTRLTVL.

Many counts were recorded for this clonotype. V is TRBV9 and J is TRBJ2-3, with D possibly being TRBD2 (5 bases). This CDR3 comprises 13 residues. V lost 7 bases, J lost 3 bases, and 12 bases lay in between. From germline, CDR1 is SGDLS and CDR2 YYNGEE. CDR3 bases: TGTGCCAGCGGACCGGGAACTACAGATACGCAGTATTTT. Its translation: CASGPGTTDTQYF.

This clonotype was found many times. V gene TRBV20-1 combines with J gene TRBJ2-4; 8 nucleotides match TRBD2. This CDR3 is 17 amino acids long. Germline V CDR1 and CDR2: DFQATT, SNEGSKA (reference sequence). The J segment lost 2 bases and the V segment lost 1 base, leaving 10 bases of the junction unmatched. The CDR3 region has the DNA TGCAGTGCTAGAGGGACTAGCTCCAGCGGATCCAAAAACATTCAGTACTTC. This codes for CSARGTSSSGSKNIQYF.

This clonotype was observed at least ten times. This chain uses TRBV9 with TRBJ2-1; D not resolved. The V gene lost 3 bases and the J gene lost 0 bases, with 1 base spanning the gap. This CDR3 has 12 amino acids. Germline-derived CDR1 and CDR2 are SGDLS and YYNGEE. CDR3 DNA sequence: TGTGCCAGCAGCGCCTCCTACAATGAGCAGTTCTTC. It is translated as CASSASYNEQFF.

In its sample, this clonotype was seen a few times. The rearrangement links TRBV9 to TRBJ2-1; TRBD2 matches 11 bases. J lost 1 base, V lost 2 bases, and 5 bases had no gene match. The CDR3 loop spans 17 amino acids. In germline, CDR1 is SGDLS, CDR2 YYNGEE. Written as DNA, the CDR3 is TGTGCCAGCAGCGTTGGGACTAGCGGATCTTCCTACAATGAGCAGTTCTTC. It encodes CASSVGTSGSSYNEQFF.

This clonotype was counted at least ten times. CDR3 residues: CASSPTGGGSQYF. In DNA form, the CDR3 reads TGTGCCAGCAGCCCCACGGGGGGTGGGTCCCAGTACTTC. The V call is TRBV9, the J call TRBJ2-5; 7 bases align to TRBD2. The V segment lost 4 bases and the J segment 9 bases; nucleotides outside the gene matches: 9. The CDR3 extends over 13 amino acids. Germline CDR1 SGDLS, CDR2 YYNGEE.

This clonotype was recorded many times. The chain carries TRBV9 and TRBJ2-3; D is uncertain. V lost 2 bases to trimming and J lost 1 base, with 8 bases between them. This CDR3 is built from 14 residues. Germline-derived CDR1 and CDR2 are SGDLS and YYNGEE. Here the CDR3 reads CASSVLIGTDTQYF. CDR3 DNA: TGTGCCAGCAGCGTCCTTATCGGCACAGATACGCAGTATTTT.

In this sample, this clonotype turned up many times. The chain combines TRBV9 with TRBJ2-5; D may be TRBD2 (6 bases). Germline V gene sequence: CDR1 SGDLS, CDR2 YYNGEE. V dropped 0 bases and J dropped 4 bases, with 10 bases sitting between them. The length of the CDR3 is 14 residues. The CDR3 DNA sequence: TGTGCCAGCAGCGTAGGAAATAGCGGAGAGACCCAGTACTTC. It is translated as CASSVGNSGETQYF. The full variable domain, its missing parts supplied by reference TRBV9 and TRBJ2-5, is DSGVTQTPKHLITATGQRVTLRCSPRSGDLSVYWYQQSLDQGLQFLIQYYNGEERAKGNILERFSAQQFPDLHSELNLSSLELGDSALYFCASSVGNSGETQYFGPGTRLLVL.

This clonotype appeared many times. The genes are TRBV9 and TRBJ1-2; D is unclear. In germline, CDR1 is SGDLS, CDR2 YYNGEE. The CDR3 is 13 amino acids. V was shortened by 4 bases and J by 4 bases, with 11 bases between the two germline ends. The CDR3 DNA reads TGTGCCAGCAGCCCCAGTGGAGTCTATGGCTACACCTTC. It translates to CASSPSGVYGYTF.

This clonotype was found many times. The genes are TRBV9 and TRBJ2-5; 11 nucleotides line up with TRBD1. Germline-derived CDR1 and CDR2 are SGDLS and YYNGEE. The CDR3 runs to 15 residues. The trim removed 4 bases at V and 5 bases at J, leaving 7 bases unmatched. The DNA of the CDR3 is TGTGCCAGCAGCCCACGGACAGGGGGCGCGGAGACCCAGTACTTC. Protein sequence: CASSPRTGGAETQYF.

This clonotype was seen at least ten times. CDR3 residues: CASSPLSGGLNEQFF. The CDR3 coding sequence is TGTGCCAGCAGCCCATTGTCGGGAGGGCTAAATGAGCAGTTCTTC. The chain joins TRBV9 to TRBJ2-1; 8 nucleotides line up with TRBD2. The trim removed 4 bases at V and 7 bases at J, leaving 10 bases unmatched. The germline V gene encodes CDR1 SGDLS and CDR2 YYNGEE. The CDR3 is 15 amino acids.

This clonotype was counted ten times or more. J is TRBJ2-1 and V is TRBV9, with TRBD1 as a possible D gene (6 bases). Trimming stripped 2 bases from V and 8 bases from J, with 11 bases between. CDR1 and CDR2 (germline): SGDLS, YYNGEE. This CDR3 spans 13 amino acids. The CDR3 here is CASSVGTLHEQFF. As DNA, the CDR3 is TGTGCCAGCAGCGTTGGGACACTCCATGAGCAGTTCTTC.

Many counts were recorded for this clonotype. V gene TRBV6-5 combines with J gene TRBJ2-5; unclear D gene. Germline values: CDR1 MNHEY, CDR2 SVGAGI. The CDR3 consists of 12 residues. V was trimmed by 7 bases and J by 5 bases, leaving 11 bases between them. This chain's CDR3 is CASIKASETQYF. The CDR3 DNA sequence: TGTGCCAGCATTAAAGCCAGCGAGACCCAGTACTTC.

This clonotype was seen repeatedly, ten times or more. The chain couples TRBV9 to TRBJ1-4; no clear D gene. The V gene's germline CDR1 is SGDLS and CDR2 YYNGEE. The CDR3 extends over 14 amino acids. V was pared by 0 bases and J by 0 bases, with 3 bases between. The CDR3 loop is CASSVAATNEKLFF. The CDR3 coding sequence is TGTGCCAGCAGCGTAGCTGCAACTAATGAAAAACTGTTTTTT.

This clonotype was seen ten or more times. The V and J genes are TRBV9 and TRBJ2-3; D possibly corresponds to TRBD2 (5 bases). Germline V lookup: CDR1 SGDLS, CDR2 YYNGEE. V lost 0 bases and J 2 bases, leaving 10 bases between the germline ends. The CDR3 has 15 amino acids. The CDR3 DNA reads TGTGCCAGCAGCGTAGATCTGACTAACACAGATACGCAGTATTTT. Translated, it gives CASSVDLTNTDTQYF.

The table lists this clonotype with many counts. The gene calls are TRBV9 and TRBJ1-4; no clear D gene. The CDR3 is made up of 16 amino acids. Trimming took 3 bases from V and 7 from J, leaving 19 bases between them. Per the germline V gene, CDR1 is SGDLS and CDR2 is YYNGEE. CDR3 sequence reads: CASSALSATGSEKLFF. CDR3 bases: TGTGCCAGCAGCGCATTGTCAGCCACCGGGAGTGAAAAACTGTTTTTT.

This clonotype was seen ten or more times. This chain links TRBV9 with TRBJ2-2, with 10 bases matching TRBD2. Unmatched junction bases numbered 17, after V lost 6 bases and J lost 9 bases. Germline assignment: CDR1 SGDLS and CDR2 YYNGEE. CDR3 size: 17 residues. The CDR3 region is CASTAVGGLAKRRELFF. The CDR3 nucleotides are TGTGCCAGCACCGCGGTCGGGGGACTAGCGAAACGGCGGGAGCTGTTTTTT.

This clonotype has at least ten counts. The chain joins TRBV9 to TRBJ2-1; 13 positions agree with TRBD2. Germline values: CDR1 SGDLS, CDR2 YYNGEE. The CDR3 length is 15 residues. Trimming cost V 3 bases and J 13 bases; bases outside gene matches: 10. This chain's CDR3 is CASSARQGTSGTQFF. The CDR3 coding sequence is TGTGCCAGCAGCGCCCGACAGGGGACTAGCGGGACTCAGTTCTTC.

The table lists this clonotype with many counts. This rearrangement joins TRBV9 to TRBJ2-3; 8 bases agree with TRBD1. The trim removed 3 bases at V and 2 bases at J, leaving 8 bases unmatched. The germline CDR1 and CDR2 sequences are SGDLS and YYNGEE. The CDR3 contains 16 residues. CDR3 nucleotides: TGTGCCAGCAGCGGCATCGGGACAGGCTACACAGATACGCAGTATTTT. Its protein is CASSGIGTGYTDTQYF.

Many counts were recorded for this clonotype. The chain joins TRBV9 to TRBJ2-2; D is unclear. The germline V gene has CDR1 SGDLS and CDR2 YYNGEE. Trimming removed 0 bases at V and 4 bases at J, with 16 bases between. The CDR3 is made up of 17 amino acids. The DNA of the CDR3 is TGTGCCAGCAGCGTAGCTCTGGAAGTCTTAGGCACCGGGGAGCTGTTTTTT. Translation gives CASSVALEVLGTGELFF.